Below are 6 T cell receptor beta chains sequenced from a single sample in a study of T-cell reconstitution after alpha-beta-depleted transplantation in children (dated by TCRdb to the mid-2010s). Receptor libraries were prepared by PCR. The sequencer listed for this sample is Illumina HiSeq 2500. TCR libraries were prepared with molecular barcoding, using unique molecular identifiers to normalize TCRbeta repertoire quantification. In TCRdb, the public reads were trimmed at Q25 with fastp and aligned with MiXCR, with productive beta chains retained. Here each entry gathers all rows of one CDR3 protein and keeps the most common genes and DNA. Within this sample are 250,000 to 350,000 distinct CDR3 sequences, with approximately 20% of them counted one time only. In total, the top ten clones hold roughly 9.7% of the sample. According to the study, the label for this sample's treatment or condition signals: allogeneic hematopoietic cell transplantation with graft depleted of TCRalphabeta T cells and CD19 B cells.

The sequenced sample was PBMCs, mostly from graft donor cells, obtained 180 days after TCRalphabeta/CD19-depleted stem cell transplant. These receptors originate from a male patient younger than 18 who had a stem cell transplant for acute lymphoblastic leukemia, so the T cells may come from the graft donor.

This clonotype has just a few counts. The chain has TRBV5-5 and TRBJ2-7, with D uncertain. Germline loops: CDR1 SGHKS, CDR2 YYEKEE (reference sequence). The V end lost 1 base, the J end lost 3 bases, and 17 bases lay between the germline ends. The CDR3 consists of 16 residues. CDR3 nucleotide sequence: TGTGCCAGCAGCTTGACCCAGGTTCGGAAACACTACGAGCAGTACTTC. Its protein is CASSLTQVRKHYEQYF.

This clonotype was counted between two and nine times. V and J are TRBV15 and TRBJ2-3; D unresolved. CDR3 size: 13 residues. V shed 6 bases and J shed 4 bases, with 11 bases lying between them. Germline-derived CDR1 and CDR2 are LNHNV and YYDKDF (reference sequence). The CDR3 spells CATRLAAPDTQYF. In DNA form, the CDR3 reads TGTGCCACCAGACTTGCGGCCCCAGATACGCAGTATTTT.

J is TRBJ2-1 and V is TRBV7-6, with D uncertain. Germline V gives CDR1 SGHVS, CDR2 FNYEAQ. The CDR3 has 16 residues. The V and J ends lost 0 bases and 9 bases respectively, with 18 bases between them. CDR3 nucleotides: TGTGCCAGCAGCTTAGCAGAATGGGGTTCTGGTCCTGAGCAGTTCTTC. Residues: CASSLAEWGSGPEQFF.

This clonotype was seen once. The chain recombines TRBV7-6 with TRBJ1-5; the D gene is possibly TRBD1 (5 bases). The CDR3 is 17 residues long. V gave up 1 base and J gave up 6 bases, with 19 bases separating them. Germline V CDR1 and CDR2: SGHVS, FNYEAQ. Here the CDR3 DNA reads TGTGCCAGCAGCTTAGAGGGATTTGGGGCTGGGAGTCAGCCCCAGCATTTT. Translated: CASSLEGFGAGSQPQHF.

V usage is TRBV12-3 or TRBV12-4 and J usage is TRBJ2-1; D may be TRBD1 or TRBD2 (5 bases each). The CDR3 is 16 residues long. The ends were cut back, 8 bases at V and 0 bases at J, with 17 bases in the middle. CDR3 protein: CASLRRWGSSYNEQFF. The CDR3 DNA sequence: TGTGCCAGCCTCCGAAGGTGGGGGAGCTCCTACAATGAGCAGTTCTTC.

The chain employs TRBV6-9 and TRBJ1-2, with D unclear. The CDR3 spans 18 residues. Between the trimmed V and J ends, which lost 0 bases and 0 bases, there was a span of 17 bases. Germline-derived CDR1 and CDR2 are MNHGY and SVAAGI. CDR3 DNA: TGTGCCAGCAGTTATTCTCGGGCAGTCGCCCTAGCTAACTATGGCTACACCTTC. Its translation: CASSYSRAVALANYGYTF.